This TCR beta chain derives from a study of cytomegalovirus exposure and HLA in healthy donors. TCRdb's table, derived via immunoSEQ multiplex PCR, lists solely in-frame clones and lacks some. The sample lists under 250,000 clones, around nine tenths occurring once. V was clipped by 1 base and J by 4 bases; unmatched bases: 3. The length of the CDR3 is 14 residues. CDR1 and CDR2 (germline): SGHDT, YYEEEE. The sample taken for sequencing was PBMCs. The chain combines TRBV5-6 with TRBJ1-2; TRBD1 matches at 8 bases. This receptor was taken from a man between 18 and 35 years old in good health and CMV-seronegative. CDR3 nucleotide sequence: TGTGCCAGCAGCTTGAACAGGGGGTTCTATGGCTACACCTTC. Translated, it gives CASSLNRGFYGYTF.